This T cell receptor (beta chain) was sequenced in a study of OX40 agonist ivuxolimab in advanced cancers. Study details: Eligibility admitted prior anti-PD-1, anti-PD-L1 or anti-CTLA-4 therapy; about 39% had some.

Study observations and caveats: Compared with CD4+, CD8+ T cells on average had more expanded clones.

The repertoire was sequenced with immunoSEQ multiplex PCR; TCRdb's copy has only in-frame clones and lacks some. The table lists tens of thousands of clones, more than 80% of them singletons. This clone was counted once. What it binds is not known. V shed 5 bases and J 2 bases; nucleotides not matched to a gene: 3. The CDR3 extends over 14 amino acids. The germline CDR1 and CDR2 sequences are SQVTM and ANQGSEA. The TCR originated in an adult with an advanced solid tumor such as melanoma, head and neck, liver or kidney cancer. This sample comprised CD4+ or CD8+ T cells sorted from blood, obtained in a trial of the OX40 agonist ivuxolimab. The J gene is TRBJ2-3, the V gene TRBV29-1, with 11 bases lining up with TRBD2. The CDR3 spells CSVMTSGNTDTQYF. The CDR3 DNA follows: TGCAGCGTTATGACTAGCGGGAACACAGATACGCAGTATTTT.